Sequencing of this TCR beta chain was carried out in a study of blood T cell repertoires in COVID-19. Libraries were prepared by immunoSEQ multiplex PCR; TCRdb keeps only in-frame clonotypes and omits some of them. The sample yields nearly 80,000 clones, 80% to 95% seen once. The CDR3 totals 11 residues. Germline loops: CDR1 DFQATT, CDR2 SNEGSKA (reference sequence). V was clipped by 3 bases and J by 9 bases, with 11 bases between them. This receptor was obtained from an elderly woman with acute or convalescent COVID-19. The sample taken for sequencing was peripheral blood. The chain uses TRBV20-1 and TRBJ1-1; D possibly corresponds to TRBD1 (5 bases). The CDR3 nucleotides are TGCAGTGCTAGTTTGACAGCCAAAGCTTTCTTT. Its translation is CSASLTAKAFF.